This passage covers 9 T cell receptor beta chains from one sample sequenced in a study of blood T cells in healthy people across ages. Alongside a J-beta primer mix, a sample-barcoded 5' primer served in a second PCR lasting about 7 to 11 cycles. TCRdb called the 5' RACE reads again in MiXCR, with one record for every CDR3 protein. The sample includes about 780,000 distinct CDR3 sequences, roughly 26% of them seen just once. These same data were also listed under a study on T cells of mothers and their children.

Source material: blood. Every receptor here comes from a boy aged 5-17 years in good health.

As concerns this clonotype: Here the CDR3 omits its conserved ending phenylalanine or tryptophan, so a read error is the likely source. The chain is built from TRBV28 and TRBJ2-5, with 8 bases lining up with TRBD1. The CDR3 has 15 amino acids. Per germline, CDR1 MDHEN and CDR2 SYDVKM. V shed 6 bases, J shed 5 bases, and the junction held 11 bases outside the gene matches. The CDR3 spells CASSHRDRSRETQYL. CDR3 coding DNA: TGTGCCAGCAGCCACCGGGACAGGTCAAGGGAGACCCAGTACCTC.

This clonotype was picked up a small number of times. The chain has TRBV7-9 and TRBJ2-5; 10 bases are shared with TRBD1. The CDR3 loop spans 15 amino acids. The V and J ends lost 0 bases and 6 bases, in that order; junction bases with no gene match: 4. Germline lookup yields CDR1 SEHNR and CDR2 FQNEAQ (reference sequence). CDR3 sequence (DNA): TGTGCCAGCAGCTTAGCGACAGGGGGCGAGAAGACCCAGTACTTC. This gives the protein CASSLATGGEKTQYF.

V gene TRBV12-5 combines with J gene TRBJ2-2, with D maybe TRBD1 (6 bases). Trimming shortened V by 2 bases and J by 7 bases, and 8 bases separated the two germline ends. The CDR3 totals 13 residues. Germline lookup yields CDR1 LGHNT and CDR2 FRNRAP. CDR3 bases: TGTGCTAGTGGTTTGCAGGGGAGCGGGGAGCTGTTTTTT. This sequence encodes CASGLQGSGELFF.

This clonotype has just a few counts. J is TRBJ2-7 and V is TRBV3-1; 7 bases are a match to TRBD2. CDR1 is LGHDT, CDR2 YNNKEL, per germline (reference sequence). The trim removed 0 bases at V and 4 bases at J, leaving 9 bases unmatched. The CDR3 runs to 16 residues. The CDR3 spells CASSQDRSGALYEQYF. In DNA, the CDR3 is TGTGCCAGCAGCCAAGATAGAAGCGGGGCATTATACGAGCAGTACTTC.

The chain carries TRBV7-2 and TRBJ2-5; TRBD1 agrees at 8 bases. The J call could be wrong; TRBJ2-7 is a better fit for the DNA end. The germline CDR1 and CDR2 sequences are SGHTA and FQGNSA. The CDR3 has 16 amino acids. CDR3 protein: CASSLGAGGGSYEQYF. DNA for the CDR3: TGTGCCAGCAGCTTAGGGGCAGGGGGCGGCTCCTACGAGCAGTACTTC.

This chain links TRBV29-1 with TRBJ1-1; D remains ambiguous. CDR3 length equals 15 residues. Germline CDR1 reads SQVTM; CDR2 reads ANQGSEA. V lost 6 bases, J lost 0 bases, and 17 bases lay in between. CDR3 sequence reads: CSVEDWAVLNTEAFF. As DNA, the CDR3 is TGCAGCGTCGAGGACTGGGCCGTTCTGAACACTGAAGCTTTCTTT.

This sequence joins TRBV13 and TRBJ2-1; 7 bases fit TRBD2. CDR1 and CDR2 from the germline V gene are PRHDT and FYEKMQ (reference sequence). The J segment lost 4 bases and the V segment lost 2 bases, leaving 5 bases of the junction unmatched. CDR3 length equals 15 residues. In DNA form, the CDR3 reads TGTGCCAGCAGCTTAAGCGGGGACGGTTACAATGAGCAGTTCTTC. Translation gives CASSLSGDGYNEQFF.

V gene TRBV7-8 combines with J gene TRBJ2-5, with D possibly TRBD2 on 6 matching bases. V lost 6 bases, J lost 2 bases, and 19 bases lay in between. The CDR3 runs 16 residues. Germline loops: CDR1 SGHVS, CDR2 FQNEAQ. The CDR3 loop is CASRFRGSRGQETQYF. CDR3 nucleotides: TGTGCCAGCAGGTTTCGGGGGTCGCGTGGGCAAGAGACCCAGTACTTC.

The chain joins TRBV27 to TRBJ1-6; 10 positions agree with TRBD1. After removal of 3 bases from V and 5 bases from J, the junction contained 7 bases not matched to a gene. The germline gives CDR1 MNHEY, CDR2 SMNVEV (reference sequence). This CDR3 comprises 17 residues. The CDR3 is CASSLSPGTGDNSPLHF. The CDR3 DNA reads as TGTGCCAGCAGTTTGTCCCCCGGGACAGGGGATAATTCACCCCTCCACTTT.